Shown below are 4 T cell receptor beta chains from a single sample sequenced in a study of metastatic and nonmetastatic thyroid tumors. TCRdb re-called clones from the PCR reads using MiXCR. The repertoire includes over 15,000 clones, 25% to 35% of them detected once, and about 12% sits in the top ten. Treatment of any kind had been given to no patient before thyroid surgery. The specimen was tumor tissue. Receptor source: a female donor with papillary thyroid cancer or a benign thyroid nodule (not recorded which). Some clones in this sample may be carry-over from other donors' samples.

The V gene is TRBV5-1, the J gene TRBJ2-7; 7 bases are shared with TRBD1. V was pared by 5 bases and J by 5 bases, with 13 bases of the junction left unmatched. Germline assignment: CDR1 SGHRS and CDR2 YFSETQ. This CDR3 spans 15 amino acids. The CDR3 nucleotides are TGCGCCAGCAGTTTTGTAGGGGGCTCAGGCCACGAGCAGTACTTC. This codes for CASSFVGGSGHEQYF.

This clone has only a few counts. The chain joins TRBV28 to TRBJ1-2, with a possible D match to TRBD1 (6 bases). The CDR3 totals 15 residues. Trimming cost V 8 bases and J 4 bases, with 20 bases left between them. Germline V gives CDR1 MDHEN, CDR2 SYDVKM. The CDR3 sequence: CASGKDDRPLYGYTF. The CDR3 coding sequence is TGTGCCAGCGGAAAGGACGACAGGCCCCTCTATGGCTACACCTTC.

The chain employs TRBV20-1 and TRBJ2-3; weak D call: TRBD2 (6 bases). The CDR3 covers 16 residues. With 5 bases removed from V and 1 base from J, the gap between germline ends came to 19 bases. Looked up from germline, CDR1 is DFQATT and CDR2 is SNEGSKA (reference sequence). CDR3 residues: CSAGGSRRGGTDTQYF. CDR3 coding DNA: TGCAGTGCTGGGGGGAGCCGGAGGGGAGGCACAGATACGCAGTATTTT.

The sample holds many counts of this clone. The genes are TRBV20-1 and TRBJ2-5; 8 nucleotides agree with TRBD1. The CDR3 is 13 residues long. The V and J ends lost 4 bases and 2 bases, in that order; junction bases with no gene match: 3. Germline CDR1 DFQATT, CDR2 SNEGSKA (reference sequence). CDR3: CSATDRDQETQYF. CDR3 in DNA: TGCAGTGCTACGGACAGGGATCAAGAGACCCAGTACTTC.